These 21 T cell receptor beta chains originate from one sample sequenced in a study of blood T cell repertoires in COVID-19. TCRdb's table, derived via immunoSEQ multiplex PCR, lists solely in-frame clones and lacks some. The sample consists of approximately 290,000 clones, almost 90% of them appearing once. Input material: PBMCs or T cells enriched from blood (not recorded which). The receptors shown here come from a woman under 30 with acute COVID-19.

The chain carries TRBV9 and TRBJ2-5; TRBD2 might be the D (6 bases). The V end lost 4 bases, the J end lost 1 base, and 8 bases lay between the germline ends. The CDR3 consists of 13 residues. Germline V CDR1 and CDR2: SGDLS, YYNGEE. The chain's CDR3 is CASSISGQETQYF. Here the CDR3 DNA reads TGTGCCAGCAGCATTAGCGGCCAAGAGACCCAGTACTTC.

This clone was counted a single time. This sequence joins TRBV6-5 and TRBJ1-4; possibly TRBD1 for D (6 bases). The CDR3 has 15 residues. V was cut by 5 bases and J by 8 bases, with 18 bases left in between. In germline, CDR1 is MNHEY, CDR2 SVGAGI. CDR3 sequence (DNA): TGTGCCAGCAGTCGCACAGGGTCAATGTCCGAAAAACTGTTTTTT. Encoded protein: CASSRTGSMSEKLFF.

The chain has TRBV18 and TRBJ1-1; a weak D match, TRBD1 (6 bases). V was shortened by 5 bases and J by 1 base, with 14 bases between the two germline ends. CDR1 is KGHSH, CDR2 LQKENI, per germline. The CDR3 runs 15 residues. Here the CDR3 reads CASSEGVFPNTEAFF. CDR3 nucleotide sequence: TGTGCCAGCTCAGAGGGGGTCTTTCCGAACACTGAAGCTTTCTTT.

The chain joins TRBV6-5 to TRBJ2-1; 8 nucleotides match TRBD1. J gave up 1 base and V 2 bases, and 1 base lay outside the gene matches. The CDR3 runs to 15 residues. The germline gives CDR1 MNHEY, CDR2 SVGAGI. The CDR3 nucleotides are TGTGCCAGCAGTTACCAGGGGGCATCCTACAATGAGCAGTTCTTC. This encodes CASSYQGASYNEQFF.

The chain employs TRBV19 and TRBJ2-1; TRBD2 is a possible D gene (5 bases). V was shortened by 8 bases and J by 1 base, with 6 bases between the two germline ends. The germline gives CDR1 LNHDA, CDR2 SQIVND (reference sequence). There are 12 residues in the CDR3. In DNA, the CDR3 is TGTGCCAGTCGGGAATCCTACAATGAGCAGTTCTTC. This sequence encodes CASRESYNEQFF.

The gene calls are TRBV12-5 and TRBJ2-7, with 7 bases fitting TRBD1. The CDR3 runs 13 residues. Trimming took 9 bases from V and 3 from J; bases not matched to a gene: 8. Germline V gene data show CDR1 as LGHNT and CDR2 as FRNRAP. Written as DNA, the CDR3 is TGTGCTAGCCTCCGGGACAGCCTCTACGAGCAGTACTTC. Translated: CASLRDSLYEQYF. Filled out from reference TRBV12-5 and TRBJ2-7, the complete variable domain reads DARVTQTPRHKVTEMGQEVTMRCQPILGHNTVFWYRQTMMQGLELLAYFRNRAPLDDSGMPKDRFSAEMPDATLATLKIQPSEPRDSAVYFCASLRDSLYEQYFGPGTRLTVT.

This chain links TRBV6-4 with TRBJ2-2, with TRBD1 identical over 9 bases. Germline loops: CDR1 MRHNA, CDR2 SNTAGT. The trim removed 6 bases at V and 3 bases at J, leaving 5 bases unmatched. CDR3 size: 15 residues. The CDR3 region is CASSPRTGDTGELFF. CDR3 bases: TGTGCCAGCAGCCCCCGGACAGGGGACACCGGGGAGCTGTTTTTT.

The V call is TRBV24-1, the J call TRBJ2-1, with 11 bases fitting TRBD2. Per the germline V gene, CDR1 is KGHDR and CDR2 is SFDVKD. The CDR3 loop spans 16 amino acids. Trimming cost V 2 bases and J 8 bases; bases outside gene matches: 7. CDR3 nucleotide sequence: TGTGCCACCAGTGATTGGACTAGCGGGCAGGGCGATGAGCAGTTCTTC. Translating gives CATSDWTSGQGDEQFF.

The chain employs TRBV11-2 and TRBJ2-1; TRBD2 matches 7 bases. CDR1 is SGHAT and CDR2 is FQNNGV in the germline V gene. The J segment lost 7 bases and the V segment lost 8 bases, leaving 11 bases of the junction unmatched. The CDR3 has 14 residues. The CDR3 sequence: CASREAGVTNEQFF. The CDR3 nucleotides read TGTGCCAGCCGTGAGGCGGGAGTTACAAATGAGCAGTTCTTC.

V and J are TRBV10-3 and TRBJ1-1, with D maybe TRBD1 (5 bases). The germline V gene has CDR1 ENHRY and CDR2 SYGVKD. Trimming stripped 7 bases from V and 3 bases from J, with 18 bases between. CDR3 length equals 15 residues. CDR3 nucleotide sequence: TGTGCCATCATGCATCAGGGTAGCTGGTACACTGAAGCTTTCTTT. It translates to CAIMHQGSWYTEAFF.

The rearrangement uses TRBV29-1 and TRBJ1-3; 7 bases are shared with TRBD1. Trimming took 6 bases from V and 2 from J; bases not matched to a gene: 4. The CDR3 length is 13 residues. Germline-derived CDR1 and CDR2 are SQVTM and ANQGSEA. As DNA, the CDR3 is TGCAGCGTCAGACAGGGCGCTGGAAACACCATATATTTT. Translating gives CSVRQGAGNTIYF. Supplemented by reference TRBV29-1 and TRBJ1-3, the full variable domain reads SAVISQKPSRDICQRGTSLTIQCQVDSQVTMMFWYRQQPGQSLTLIATANQGSEATYESGFVIDKFPISRPNLTFSTLTVSNMSPEDSSIYLCSVRQGAGNTIYFGEGSWLTVV.

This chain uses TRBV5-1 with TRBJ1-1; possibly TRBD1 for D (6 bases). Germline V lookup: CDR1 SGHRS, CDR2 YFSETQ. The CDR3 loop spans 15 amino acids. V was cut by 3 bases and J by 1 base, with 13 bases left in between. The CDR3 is CASSSLPGANTEAFF. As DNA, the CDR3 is TGCGCCAGCAGCTCCCTCCCAGGGGCGAACACTGAAGCTTTCTTT.

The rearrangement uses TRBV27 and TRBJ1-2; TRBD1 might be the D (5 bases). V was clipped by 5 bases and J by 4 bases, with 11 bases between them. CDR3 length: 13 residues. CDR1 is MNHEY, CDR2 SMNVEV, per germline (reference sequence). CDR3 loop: CASSSQGTYGYTF. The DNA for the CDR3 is TGTGCCAGCAGTAGCCAGGGAACCTATGGCTACACCTTC.

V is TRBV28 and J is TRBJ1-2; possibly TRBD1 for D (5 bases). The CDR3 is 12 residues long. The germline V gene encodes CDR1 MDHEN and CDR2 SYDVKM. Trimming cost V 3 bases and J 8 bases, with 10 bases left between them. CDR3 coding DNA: TGTGCCAGCAGTTTGACAGAGGAAGGCTACACCTTC. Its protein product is CASSLTEEGYTF.

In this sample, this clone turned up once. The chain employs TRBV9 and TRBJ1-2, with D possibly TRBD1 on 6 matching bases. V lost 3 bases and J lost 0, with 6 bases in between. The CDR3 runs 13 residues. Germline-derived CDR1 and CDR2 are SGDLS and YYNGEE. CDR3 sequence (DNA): TGTGCCAGCAGCGGACAGGCTAACTATGGCTACACCTTC. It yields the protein CASSGQANYGYTF.

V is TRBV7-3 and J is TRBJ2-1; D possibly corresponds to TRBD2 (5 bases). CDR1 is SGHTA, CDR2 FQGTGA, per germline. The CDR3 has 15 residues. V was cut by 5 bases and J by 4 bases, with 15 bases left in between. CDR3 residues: CASSPSGTQYNEQFF. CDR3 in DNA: TGTGCCAGCAGCCCGAGCGGAACTCAATACAATGAGCAGTTCTTC.

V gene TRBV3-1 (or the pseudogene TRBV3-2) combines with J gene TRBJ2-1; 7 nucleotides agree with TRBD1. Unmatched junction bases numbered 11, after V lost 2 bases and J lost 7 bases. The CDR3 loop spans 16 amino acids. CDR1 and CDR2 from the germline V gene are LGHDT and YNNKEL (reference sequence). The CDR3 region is CASSQRTGAQPNEQFF. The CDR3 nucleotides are TGTGCCAGCAGCCAACGTACAGGGGCTCAGCCGAATGAGCAGTTCTTC.

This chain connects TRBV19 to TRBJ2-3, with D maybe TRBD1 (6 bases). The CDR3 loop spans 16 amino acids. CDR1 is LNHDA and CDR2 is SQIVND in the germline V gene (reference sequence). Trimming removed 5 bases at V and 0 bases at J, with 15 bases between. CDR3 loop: CASSDYDRPSTDTQYF. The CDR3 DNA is TGTGCCAGTAGTGACTATGACAGGCCCAGCACAGATACGCAGTATTTT.

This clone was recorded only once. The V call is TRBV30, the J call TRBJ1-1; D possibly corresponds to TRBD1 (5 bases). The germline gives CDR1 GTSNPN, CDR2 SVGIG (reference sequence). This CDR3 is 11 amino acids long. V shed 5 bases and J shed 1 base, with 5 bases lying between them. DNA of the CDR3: TGTGCCTGGGACAGGAACACTGAAGCTTTCTTT. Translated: CAWDRNTEAFF.

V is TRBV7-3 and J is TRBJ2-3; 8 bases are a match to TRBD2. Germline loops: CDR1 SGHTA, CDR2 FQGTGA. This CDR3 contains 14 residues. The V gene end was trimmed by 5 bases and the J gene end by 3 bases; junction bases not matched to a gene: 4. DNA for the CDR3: TGTGCCAGCAGCCGAGCGGGAGTGACAGATACGCAGTATTTT. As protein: CASSRAGVTDTQYF.

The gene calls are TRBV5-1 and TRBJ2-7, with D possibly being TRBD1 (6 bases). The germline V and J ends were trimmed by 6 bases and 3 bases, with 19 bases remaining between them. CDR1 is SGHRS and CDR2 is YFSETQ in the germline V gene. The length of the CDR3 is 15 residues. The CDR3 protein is CASTRDGTNYYEQYF. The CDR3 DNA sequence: TGCGCCAGCACCCGTGACGGGACAAACTACTACGAGCAGTACTTC.